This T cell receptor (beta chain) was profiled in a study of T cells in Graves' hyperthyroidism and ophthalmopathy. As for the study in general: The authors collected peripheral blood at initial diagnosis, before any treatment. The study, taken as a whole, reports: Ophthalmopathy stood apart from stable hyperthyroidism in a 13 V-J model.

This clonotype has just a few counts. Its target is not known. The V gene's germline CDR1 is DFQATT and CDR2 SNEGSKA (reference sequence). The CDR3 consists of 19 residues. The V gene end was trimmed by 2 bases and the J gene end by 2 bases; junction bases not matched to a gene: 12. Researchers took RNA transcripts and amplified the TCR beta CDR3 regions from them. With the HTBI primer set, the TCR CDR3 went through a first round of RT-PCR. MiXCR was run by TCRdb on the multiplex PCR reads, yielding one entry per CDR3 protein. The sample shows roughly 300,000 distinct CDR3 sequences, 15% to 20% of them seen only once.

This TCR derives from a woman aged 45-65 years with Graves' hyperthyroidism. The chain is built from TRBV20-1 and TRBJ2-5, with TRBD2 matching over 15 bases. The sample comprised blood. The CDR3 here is CSARKPGLAGGRGQETQYF. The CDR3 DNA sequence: TGCAGTGCTAGAAAACCCGGACTAGCGGGAGGGAGGGGACAAGAGACCCAGTACTTC.